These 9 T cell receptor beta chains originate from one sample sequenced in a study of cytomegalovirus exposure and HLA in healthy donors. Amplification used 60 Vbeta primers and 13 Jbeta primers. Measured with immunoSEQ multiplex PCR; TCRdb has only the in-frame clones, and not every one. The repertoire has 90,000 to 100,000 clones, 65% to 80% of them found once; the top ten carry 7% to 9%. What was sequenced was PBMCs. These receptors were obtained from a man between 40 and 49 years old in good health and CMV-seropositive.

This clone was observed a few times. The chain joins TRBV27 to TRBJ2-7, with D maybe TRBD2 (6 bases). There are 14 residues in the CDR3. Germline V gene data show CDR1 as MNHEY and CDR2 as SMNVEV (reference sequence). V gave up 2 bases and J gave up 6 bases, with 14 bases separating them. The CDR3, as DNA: TGTGCCAGCAGTTTAGTGGGAGGAGGTTTCGAGCAGTACTTC. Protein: CASSLVGGGFEQYF.

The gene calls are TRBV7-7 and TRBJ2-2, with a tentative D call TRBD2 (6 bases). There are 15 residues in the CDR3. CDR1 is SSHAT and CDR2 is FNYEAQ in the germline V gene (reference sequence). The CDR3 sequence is CASGTYEGNTGELFF. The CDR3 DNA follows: TGTGCTAGCGGCACGTACGAGGGGAACACCGGGGAGCTGTTTTTT.

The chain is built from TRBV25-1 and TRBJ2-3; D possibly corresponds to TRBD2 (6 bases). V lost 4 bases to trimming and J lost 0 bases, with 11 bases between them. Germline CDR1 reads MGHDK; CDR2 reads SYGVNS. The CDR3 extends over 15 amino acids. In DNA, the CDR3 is TGTGCCAGCAGTGCCGGGACTGCTAGCACAGATACGCAGTATTTT. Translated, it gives CASSAGTASTDTQYF.

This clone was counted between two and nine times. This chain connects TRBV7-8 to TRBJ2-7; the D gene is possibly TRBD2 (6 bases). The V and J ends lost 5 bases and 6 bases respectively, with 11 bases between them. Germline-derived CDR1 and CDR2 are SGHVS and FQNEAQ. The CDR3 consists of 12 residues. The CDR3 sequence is CASSDGGREQYF. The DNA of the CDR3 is TGTGCCAGCAGCGATGGAGGGCGCGAGCAGTACTTC.

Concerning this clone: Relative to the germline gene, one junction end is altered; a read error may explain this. CDR3 region: CSSSDGGGTDPYAAYF. The CDR3 DNA reads as TGTTCCAGCAGCGATGGGGGTGGGACAGACCCCTACGCAGCCTACTTC. The chain recombines TRBV7-9 with TRBJ2-7, with 7 bases that match TRBD1. CDR3 size: 16 residues. Looked up from germline, CDR1 is SEHNR and CDR2 is FQNEAQ (reference sequence).

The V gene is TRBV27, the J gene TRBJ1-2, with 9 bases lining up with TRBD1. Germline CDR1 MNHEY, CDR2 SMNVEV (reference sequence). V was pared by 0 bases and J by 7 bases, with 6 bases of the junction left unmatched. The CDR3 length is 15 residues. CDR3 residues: CASSLSPTGGFGYTF. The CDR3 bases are TGTGCCAGCAGTTTATCGCCGACAGGGGGGTTTGGCTACACCTTC.

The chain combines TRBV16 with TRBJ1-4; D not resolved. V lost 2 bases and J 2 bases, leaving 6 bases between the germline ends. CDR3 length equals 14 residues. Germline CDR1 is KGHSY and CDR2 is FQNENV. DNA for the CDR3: TGTGCCAGCAGCCAAGGGAGTACTAATGAAAAACTGTTTTTT. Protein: CASSQGSTNEKLFF.

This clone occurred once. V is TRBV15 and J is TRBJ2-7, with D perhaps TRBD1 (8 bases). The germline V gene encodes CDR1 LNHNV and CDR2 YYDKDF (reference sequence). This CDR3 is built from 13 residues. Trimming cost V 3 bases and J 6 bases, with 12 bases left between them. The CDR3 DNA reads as TGTGCCACCAGCAGGGACAGGGAGGGCGAGCAGTACTTC. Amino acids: CATSRDREGEQYF.

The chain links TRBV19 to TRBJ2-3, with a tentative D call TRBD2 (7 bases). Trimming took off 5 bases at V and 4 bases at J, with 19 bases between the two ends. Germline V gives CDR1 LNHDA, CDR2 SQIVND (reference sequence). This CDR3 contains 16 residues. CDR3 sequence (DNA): TGTGCCAGTAGTGTAGTCCGGGGGGCCCCGCCAGATACGCAGTATTTT. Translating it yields CASSVVRGAPPDTQYF.